Shown below are 16 T cell receptor beta chains from a single sample sequenced in a study of blood T cell repertoires in COVID-19. The repertoire was sequenced with immunoSEQ multiplex PCR; TCRdb's copy has only in-frame clones and lacks some. The sample has about 44,000 clones; approximately 88% are singletons. Sample: peripheral blood. Receptor source: a woman aged 35 to 49 with acute or convalescent COVID-19.

The chain employs TRBV7-9 and TRBJ1-4; possibly TRBD1 for D (6 bases). V shed 5 bases and J shed 8 bases, with 18 bases lying between them. Germline values: CDR1 SEHNR, CDR2 FQNEAQ (reference sequence). This CDR3 has 15 residues. The CDR3 DNA sequence: TGTGCCAGCAGCCAAAAAGGGGGGGATAGGGAAAAACTGTTTTTT. Its protein product is CASSQKGGDREKLFF.

The chain carries TRBV28 and TRBJ2-7; maybe TRBD1 (5 bases). This CDR3 region has 17 residues. With 2 bases removed from V and 5 bases from J, the gap between germline ends came to 22 bases. The germline V gene has CDR1 MDHEN and CDR2 SYDVKM. The DNA for the CDR3 is TGTGCCAGCAGTTTAAGGTCGCGGCAGGGTAAAAAGGACGAGCAGTACTTC. It is translated as CASSLRSRQGKKDEQYF. The full variable domain, in which reference TRBV28 and TRBJ2-7 provide the parts outside the CDR3, is DVKVTQSSRYLVKRTGEKVFLECVQDMDHENMFWYRQDPGLGLRLIYFSYDVKMKEKGDIPEGYSVSREKKERFSLILESASTNQTSMYLCASSLRSRQGKKDEQYFGPGTRLTVT.

CDR3 residues: CASSGAGTGGHPNTDTQYF. CDR3 coding DNA: TGTGCCAGTAGTGGTGCTGGGACAGGGGGACATCCCAACACAGATACGCAGTATTTT. V usage is TRBV19 and J usage is TRBJ2-3; 11 bases agree with TRBD1. Germline V gene data show CDR1 as LNHDA and CDR2 as SQIVND (reference sequence). CDR3 length: 19 amino acids. The ends lost 5 bases at V and 2 bases at J; junction bases unmatched: 15. Based on the CDR3 plus reference TRBV19 and TRBJ2-3, the full variable domain is DGGITQSPKYLFRKEGQNVTLSCEQNLNHDAMYWYRQDPGQGLRLIYYSQIVNDFQKGDIAEGYSVSREKKESFPLTVTSAQKNPTAFYLCASSGAGTGGHPNTDTQYFGPGTRLTVL.

The DNA of the CDR3 is TGTGCCAGCAGTTTCGACAAAAAACTGTTTTTT. Translating it yields CASSFDKKLFF. The chain couples TRBV12-3 or TRBV12-4 to TRBJ1-4; no definite D call. V lost 3 bases to trimming and J lost 9 bases, with 5 bases between them. CDR3 size: 11 residues.

The genes are TRBV6-1 and TRBJ1-1; D gene ambiguous. This CDR3 region has 15 residues. Germline lookup yields CDR1 MNHNS and CDR2 SASEGT. V was clipped by 0 bases and J by 1 base, with 9 bases between them. The CDR3 is CASSEAGIWNTEAFF. Here the CDR3 DNA reads TGTGCCAGCAGTGAAGCCGGGATATGGAACACTGAAGCTTTCTTT.

This chain connects TRBV5-1 to TRBJ1-1; no firm D call. Germline CDR1 and CDR2: SGHRS and YFSETQ. The ends were cut back, 6 bases at V and 3 bases at J, with 9 bases in the middle. The CDR3 has 12 amino acids. The CDR3 bases are TGCGCCAGCAAGAGGCGCGACACTGAAGCTTTCTTT. Translating it yields CASKRRDTEAFF.

The genes are TRBV5-6 and TRBJ2-1, with D possibly TRBD1 on 6 matching bases. The CDR3 spans 15 residues. Trimming shortened V by 0 bases and J by 7 bases, and 14 bases separated the two germline ends. CDR1 SGHDT and CDR2 YYEEEE come from the germline V gene. CDR3 in DNA: TGTGCCAGCAGCTTGGTAAGGGATGGGACAAATGAGCAGTTCTTC. This encodes CASSLVRDGTNEQFF.

The CDR3 nucleotides read TGTGCCAGCTCACAGGGGAACAGGGACCAGCCCCAGCATTTT. It specifies CASSQGNRDQPQHF. This chain joins TRBV18 and TRBJ1-5; possibly TRBD1 for D (6 bases). Germline V gives CDR1 KGHSH, CDR2 LQKENI. Between the trimmed V and J ends, which lost 4 bases and 7 bases, there was a span of 14 bases. The CDR3 is 14 amino acids.

The genes are TRBV5-1 and TRBJ1-3; a weak D match, TRBD1 (5 bases). V lost 4 bases and J 0 bases, leaving 14 bases between the germline ends. CDR3 length equals 16 residues. The V gene's germline CDR1 is SGHRS and CDR2 YFSETQ. Written as DNA, the CDR3 is TGCGCCAGCAGCACCGGGGGATCGAGCTCTGGAAACACCATATATTTT. Its translation: CASSTGGSSSGNTIYF.

CDR3 sequence reads: CASSPSRTDQETQYF. DNA of the CDR3: TGTGCCAGCAGTCCCTCAAGGACAGATCAAGAGACCCAGTACTTC. The chain combines TRBV2 with TRBJ2-5, with a tentative D call TRBD1 (6 bases). The CDR3 has 15 amino acids. Germline CDR1 is SNHLY and CDR2 is FYNNEI. Trimming shortened V by 5 bases and J by 2 bases, and 15 bases separated the two germline ends.

The genes are TRBV12-3 or TRBV12-4 and TRBJ1-2, with D possibly matching TRBD1 (5 bases). The CDR3 consists of 13 residues. Trimming stripped 2 bases from V and 8 bases from J, with 12 bases between. CDR3 bases: TGTGCCAGCAGTTTACTGGCAGGGAAAGGCTACACCTTC. It translates to CASSLLAGKGYTF.

The chain couples TRBV9 to TRBJ1-3; 10 positions match TRBD1. V shed 0 bases, J shed 2 bases, and the junction held 5 bases outside the gene matches. Germline values: CDR1 SGDLS, CDR2 YYNGEE. This CDR3 contains 17 residues. The CDR3 here is CASSVAAGTGAGNTIYF. CDR3 in DNA: TGTGCCAGCAGCGTAGCCGCCGGGACAGGGGCTGGAAACACCATATATTTT.

This chain joins TRBV5-1 and TRBJ1-4; 11 nucleotides agree with TRBD1. Germline V gives CDR1 SGHRS, CDR2 YFSETQ. The CDR3 length is 17 residues. V dropped 1 base and J dropped 0; count of bases not matched to a gene: 2. Written as DNA, the CDR3 is TGCGCCAGCAGCTTGCGGGGACAGGGGGCAACTAATGAAAAACTGTTTTTT. Encoded protein: CASSLRGQGATNEKLFF. The full variable domain, its missing parts supplied by reference TRBV5-1 and TRBJ1-4, is KAGVTQTPRYLIKTRGQQVTLSCSPISGHRSVSWYQQTPGQGLQFLFEYFSETQRNKGNFPGRFSGRQFSNSRSEMNVSTLELGDSALYLCASSLRGQGATNEKLFFGSGTQLSVL.

The chain couples TRBV30 to TRBJ1-2; 8 bases fit TRBD1. Germline V gene lookup returns CDR1 GTSNPN and CDR2 SVGIG (reference sequence). The CDR3 totals 13 residues. The J segment lost 5 bases and the V segment lost 0 bases, leaving 2 bases of the junction unmatched. CDR3 DNA sequence: TGTGCCTGGAGTGTCCAGGGGGCGTATGGCTACACCTTC. Translating gives CAWSVQGAYGYTF.

The chain uses TRBV27 and TRBJ2-1; D is uncertain. The CDR3 contains 12 residues. Germline V CDR1 and CDR2: MNHEY, SMNVEV (reference sequence). V lost 2 bases, J lost 7 bases, and 6 bases lay in between. CDR3 loop: CASSLTINEQFF. DNA of the CDR3: TGTGCCAGCAGTTTAACTATAAATGAGCAGTTCTTC.

The table lists this clone with a count of one. The genes are TRBV6-2 or TRBV6-3 and TRBJ2-1, with D tentatively TRBD1 (5 bases). The CDR3 is made up of 17 amino acids. Germline lookup yields CDR1 MNHEY and CDR2 SVGEGT. Trimming stripped 3 bases from V and 0 bases from J, with 15 bases between. CDR3 protein: CASSYDSKLDSYNEQFF. For the CDR3, the DNA is TGTGCCAGCAGTTATGACAGCAAACTTGACTCCTACAATGAGCAGTTCTTC.